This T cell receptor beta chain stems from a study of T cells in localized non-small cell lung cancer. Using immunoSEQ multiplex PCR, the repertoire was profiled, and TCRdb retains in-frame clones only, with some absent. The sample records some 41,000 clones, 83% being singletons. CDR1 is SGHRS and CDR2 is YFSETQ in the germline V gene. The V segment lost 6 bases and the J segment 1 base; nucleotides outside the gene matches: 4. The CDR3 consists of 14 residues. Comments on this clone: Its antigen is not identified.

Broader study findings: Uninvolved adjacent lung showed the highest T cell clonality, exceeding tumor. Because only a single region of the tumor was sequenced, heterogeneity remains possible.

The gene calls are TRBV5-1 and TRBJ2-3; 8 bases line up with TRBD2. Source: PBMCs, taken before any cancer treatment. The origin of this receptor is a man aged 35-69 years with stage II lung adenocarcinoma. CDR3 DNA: TGCGCCAGCAACAGCGGGGGAGGCACAGATACGCAGTATTTT. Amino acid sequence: CASNSGGGTDTQYF.